The rows below give T cell receptor beta chains drawn from one sample of a study of blood T cell repertoires in COVID-19. Sequencing was performed with immunoSEQ multiplex PCR; in TCRdb, only in-frame clones are kept and a portion is missing. The data show about 90,000 clones, 85% to 95% seen once. Input material: peripheral blood. The receptors were gathered from a woman aged 55 to 70 with active COVID-19. CDR3s include the opening cysteine and the closing phenylalanine or tryptophan. D genes are given only for firm matches. Clone size is shown for a subset of rows, as once, few, many or a class of expanded clone.

>TRBV28|TRBD1|17|TRBJ1-6|NA
CASRRYTGAYDDSPLHF
TGTGCCAGCAGGCGATACACAGGGGCCTATGATGATTCACCCCTCCACTTT
>TRBV19|TRBD2|15|TRBJ2-1|few
CASSILAGGRNEQFF
TGTGCCAGTAGTATCCTCGCGGGAGGGCGGAATGAGCAGTTCTTC
>TRBV5-1|TRBD2|16|TRBJ2-7|NA
CASSLEAPSGVNEQYF
TGCGCCAGCAGCTTGGAAGCGCCTAGCGGGGTCAACGAGCAGTACTTC
>TRBV3-1/TRBV3-2|NA|15|TRBJ2-2|NA
CASSQGRGRTGELFF
TGTGCCAGCAGCCAAGGGCGGGGGCGCACCGGGGAGCTGTTTTTT
>TRBV6-6|NA|14|TRBJ1-3|NA
CASSADYSGNTIYF
TGTGCCAGCAGTGCAGATTACTCTGGAAACACCATATATTTT
>TRBV7-9|NA|14|TRBJ1-4|NA
CASSLRQGNEKLFF
TGTGCCAGCAGCTTACGGCAGGGGAATGAAAAACTGTTTTTT
>TRBV7-6|TRBD2|16|TRBJ2-2|once
CASRKLAGSYTGELFF
TGTGCCAGCAGGAAACTAGCGGGGAGTTACACCGGGGAGCTGTTTTTT
>TRBV5-4|NA|13|TRBJ1-2|NA
CASIGEGRGGYTF
TGTGCCAGCATCGGGGAGGGTAGGGGAGGCTACACCTTC
>TRBV7-9|TRBD1|14|TRBJ1-1|NA
CASSLPGGGTEAFF
TGTGCCAGCAGCTTACCAGGGGGCGGAACCGAAGCTTTCTTT
>TRBV28|NA|19|TRBJ1-3|NA
CASSQTAGVTFFSGNTIYF
TGTGCCAGCAGTCAGACGGCGGGAGTCACTTTTTTCTCTGGAAACACCATATATTTT
>TRBV30|TRBD1|13|TRBJ2-1|NA
CAWGDRGSSSRVF
TGTGCCTGGGGAGACAGGGGGAGTTCCTCCCGGGTCTTC
>TRBV5-1|NA|15|TRBJ1-2|NA
CASSLDSGGNYGYTF
TGCGCCAGCAGCCTTGATTCTGGAGGGAACTATGGCTACACCTTC
>TRBV6-5|NA|15|TRBJ1-3|NA
CASSYGSGAGNTIYF
TGTGCCAGCAGTTACGGGTCGGGGGCTGGAAACACCATATATTTT
>TRBV7-2|NA|14|TRBJ1-2|NA
CASSLGGPPDGYTF
TGTGCCAGCAGTTTAGGTGGGCCTCCCGATGGCTACACCTTC
>TRBV2|NA|14|TRBJ1-1|NA
CASSEAWQNTEAFF
TGTGCCAGCAGTGAAGCGTGGCAGAACACTGAAGCTTTCTTT
>TRBV7-3|TRBD1|15|TRBJ1-5|NA
CASSLTGTGLEPQHF
TGTGCCAGCAGCTTAACAGGGACAGGGTTGGAGCCCCAGCATTTT
>TRBV6-5|TRBD1|15|TRBJ2-1|NA
CASSYSGQARNEQFF
TGTGCCAGCAGTTACTCGGGACAGGCCAGGAATGAGCAGTTCTTC
>TRBV2|NA|16|TRBJ2-1|once
CASSDSFFGPYNEQFF
TGTGCCAGCAGTGACTCGTTCTTTGGGCCTTACAATGAGCAGTTCTTC
>TRBV27|NA|13|TRBJ1-1|NA
CASSLGRNTEAFF
TGTGCCAGCAGTTTGGGGAGAAACACTGAAGCTTTCTTT
>TRBV2|NA|14|TRBJ2-3|NA
CASRFGLFTDTQYF
TGTGCCAGCAGATTCGGACTATTCACAGATACGCAGTATTTT
>TRBV19|NA|13|TRBJ2-2|NA
CASSGHPTGELFF
TGTGCCAGTAGTGGACACCCTACCGGGGAGCTGTTTTTT
>TRBV27|TRBD1|14|TRBJ1-1|NA
CASSTYGTGSEAFF
TGTGCCAGCAGTACTTACGGGACAGGGTCTGAAGCTTTCTTT
>TRBV4-3|TRBD2|16|TRBJ2-7|NA
CASSQDTQGLGYEQYF
TGCGCCAGCAGCCAAGATACTCAGGGACTAGGCTACGAGCAGTACTTC
>TRBV5-1|TRBD2|12|TRBJ2-1|NA
CASSPDQREGIF
TGCGCCAGCAGCCCGGACCAGCGGGAGGGCATCTTC
>TRBV28|NA|16|TRBJ2-4|once
CASSPGVGLAKNIQYF
TGTGCCAGCAGCCCGGGGGTTGGTCTAGCCAAAAACATTCAGTACTTC
>TRBV11-3|TRBD2|12|TRBJ2-2|NA
CASSRGAGELFF
TGTGCCAGCAGCCGGGGGGCCGGGGAGCTGTTTTTT
>TRBV7-8|NA|12|TRBJ2-5|NA
CASSSRGETQYF
TGTGCCAGCAGCTCCAGGGGTGAGACCCAGTACTTC